A selection of T cell receptor beta chains follows, all from one sample in a study of cytomegalovirus exposure and HLA in healthy donors. The data were produced by immunoSEQ multiplex PCR, yet TCRdb's version contains in-frame clones alone and is incomplete. Altogether approximately 150,000 clones are present, about two thirds being singletons, with the ten largest covering under 3%. Sequenced sample: PBMCs. These receptors were obtained from a human donor in good health. The conserved cysteine and the conserved F or W are not part of the CDR3 here.

J gene	V gene	CDR3 protein
TRBJ1-3	TRBV2	ASREQGIRNTIY
TRBJ2-7	TRBV7-8	ASSYRGQGYEQY
TRBJ2-3	TRBV6-1	ASSTTGQGTDTQY
TRBJ2-1	TRBV27	ASTTTGGINNEQF
TRBJ1-2	TRBV5-4	ASSRPNRGDYGYT
TRBJ2-7	TRBV5-6	ASSFSGGYEQY
TRBJ2-1	TRBV7-3	ASSAGLAGGHDEQF
TRBJ2-2	TRBV5-1	ASSLGPTGGAAGELF
TRBJ1-2	TRBV2	ASTPVRGIGYT
TRBJ1-5	TRBV27	ASSLWLGDQPQH
TRBJ2-3	TRBV6-4	ATSHTTQDTQY
TRBJ2-1	TRBV25-1	ASSGGSYNEQF
TRBJ2-2	TRBV2	ASSVDRVVGELF
TRBJ2-1	TRBV7-2	ASSPQSGNEQF
TRBJ1-1	TRBV27	ASRDRALNTEAF
TRBJ1-3	TRBV6-5	ASSATGNSGNTIY
TRBJ2-5	TRBV14	ASSQEGGRETQY
TRBJ2-6	TRBV2	ASSEQGVSSGANVLT
TRBJ1-1	TRBV29-1	SVDDNVGTEAF
TRBJ2-2	TRBV7-9	ASSPGLAGGNTGELF
TRBJ1-1	TRBV11-2	ASSPGTGIEAF
TRBJ1-6	TRBV4-3	ASSQGTEYNSPLH
TRBJ2-3	TRBV5-4	ASSPIAGGRDTQY
TRBJ1-6	TRBV19	ASSIGQGVSYNSPLH
TRBJ2-3	TRBV7-9	ASSLTLAGESTQY
.	TRBV6-6	ASSYSPRTGGHEQY
TRBJ2-7	TRBV19	ASSSTGGQNEQY
TRBJ1-2	TRBV4-1	ASSHAPGELRDGYT
TRBJ2-2	TRBV27	ASSPGQGAGELF
TRBJ2-7	TRBV5-6	ASSRRGDRGPYEQY
TRBJ1-3	TRBV6-5	ASRGTGGGNTIY
TRBJ1-3	TRBV29-1	SVLSAGNTIY
TRBJ1-4	TRBV5-6	ASSVQGFAKLF